These 13 T cell receptor beta chains were sequenced from one sample in a study of CD8 T cells in ankylosing spondylitis. Using its own MiXCR run on the 5' RACE reads, TCRdb lists one record per CDR3 protein. Of 200,000 to 250,000 distinct CDR3 sequences in the sample, roughly 26% are singletons; the top ten hold 5% to 8%. The sequencing sample was made of blood, either unsorted or a sorted T cell fraction (not recorded which). Every receptor here comes from a male donor with ankylosing spondylitis or in good health (not recorded which).

The table lists this clonotype with a few counts. The chain has TRBV12-3 or TRBV12-4 and TRBJ2-7; 7 nucleotides line up with TRBD1. This CDR3 has 14 residues. The ends lost 1 base at V and 1 base at J; junction bases unmatched: 1. Written as DNA, the CDR3 is TGTGCCAGCAGTTTAGAGGGGGCGTCCTACGAGCAGTACTTC. Its protein is CASSLEGASYEQYF.

V is TRBV14 and J is TRBJ1-2; D perhaps matches TRBD1 (6 bases). The CDR3 has 14 amino acids. With 0 bases removed from V and 4 bases from J, the gap between germline ends came to 9 bases. From germline, CDR1 is SGHDN and CDR2 FVKESK. CDR3 region: CASSQDRTAYGYTF. The CDR3 nucleotides read TGTGCCAGCAGCCAAGATAGGACAGCCTATGGCTACACCTTC.

This clonotype appeared a few times. The chain uses TRBV20-1 and TRBJ1-5; D unclear. V was trimmed by 6 bases and J by 5 bases, leaving 11 bases between them. The CDR3 is 12 residues long. Germline V gives CDR1 DFQATT, CDR2 SNEGSKA (reference sequence). CDR3 sequence reads: CSALETYQPQHF. CDR3 bases: TGCAGTGCCCTCGAGACCTATCAGCCCCAGCATTTT.

The rearrangement links TRBV20-1 to TRBJ2-7, with a tentative D call TRBD2 (6 bases). CDR3 length: 14 residues. Trimming removed 6 bases from V and 1 base from J, with 16 bases in between. The germline CDR1 and CDR2 sequences are DFQATT and SNEGSKA (reference sequence). In DNA form, the CDR3 reads TGCAGTGCAGCAACCCCCGGGGGTTCCTACGAGCAGTACTTC. It translates to CSAATPGGSYEQYF.

V usage is TRBV10-3 and J usage is TRBJ2-7, with 8 positions matching TRBD2. Losses at the gene ends were 4 bases for V and 5 bases for J; bases not matched to a gene: 10. Germline V gene sequence: CDR1 ENHRY, CDR2 SYGVKD. The CDR3 is 15 amino acids. This CDR3 reads CAISGQSGSINEQYF. CDR3 bases: TGTGCCATCAGTGGGCAGAGCGGGAGTATCAACGAGCAGTACTTC.

In this sample, this clonotype turned up a few times. This chain connects TRBV20-1 to TRBJ2-7; TRBD1 matches at 10 bases. The CDR3 consists of 15 residues. Trimming at V came to 4 bases and at J to 5 bases, leaving 11 bases not matched to a gene. In germline, CDR1 is DFQATT, CDR2 SNEGSKA (reference sequence). The CDR3 nucleotides are TGCAGTGCTACCAGCTGGGGACAGGGGTTCGACGAGCAGTACTTC. Its protein is CSATSWGQGFDEQYF.

Comments on this clonotype: The junction departs from germline at one end; a sequencing error may be responsible. This chain links TRBV12-3 or TRBV12-4 with TRBJ2-2; 11 bases line up with TRBD2. The CDR3 loop spans 18 amino acids. The CDR3 protein is CACSLGTSGQTNTGELFF. DNA of the CDR3: TGTGCCTGCAGCCTTGGGACTAGCGGCCAGACGAACACCGGGGAGCTGTTTTTT.

This clonotype was detected only once. The chain is built from TRBV10-3 and TRBJ2-2; tentatively, D is TRBD1 (5 bases). This CDR3 comprises 12 residues. Germline-derived CDR1 and CDR2 are ENHRY and SYGVKD. V was trimmed by 10 bases and J by 6 bases, leaving 12 bases between them. The CDR3 nucleotides are TGTGCCAACAGCAGGGCACCCGGGGAGCTGTTTTTT. Translated: CANSRAPGELFF.

This clonotype was counted at least ten times. V gene TRBV14 combines with J gene TRBJ2-2; 7 bases map to TRBD1. Germline trimming cut 4 bases from V and 7 bases from J; bases unmatched to any gene: 6. The CDR3 runs to 14 residues. Germline-derived CDR1 and CDR2 are SGHDN and FVKESK. For the CDR3, the DNA is TGTGCCAGCAGCCGTGCACAGGGGATCGGGGAGCTGTTTTTT. Amino acids: CASSRAQGIGELFF.

This clonotype turned up a few times. CDR3 region: CASSPSGVTGANVLTF. In DNA, the CDR3 is TGTGCCAGCAGCCCGAGCGGGGTAACCGGGGCCAACGTCCTGACTTTC. This chain joins TRBV5-6 and TRBJ2-6; the match to TRBD2 covers 7 bases. Germline lookup yields CDR1 SGHDT and CDR2 YYEEEE. V lost 4 bases and J lost 4; bases outside the gene matches: 8. CDR3 length equals 16 residues.

In this sample, this clonotype turned up many times. This rearrangement joins TRBV29-1 to TRBJ2-3, with D unresolved. CDR1 and CDR2 (germline): SQVTM, ANQGSEA. The CDR3 totals 14 residues. With 4 bases removed from V and 3 bases from J, the gap between germline ends came to 14 bases. Here the CDR3 reads CSVVRQDGTDTQYF. The CDR3, as DNA: TGCAGCGTTGTCAGGCAGGACGGGACAGATACGCAGTATTTT.

This clonotype was seen just once. J is TRBJ2-5 and V is TRBV20-1; 7 nucleotides agree with TRBD1. This CDR3 is built from 14 residues. From germline, CDR1 is DFQATT and CDR2 SNEGSKA (reference sequence). The CDR3 DNA reads TGCAGCTCGTATGGACAGGTTATGCTAGAGACCCAGTACTTC. It yields the protein CSSYGQVMLETQYF.

The V and J genes are TRBV20-1 and TRBJ2-5; perhaps D is TRBD1 or TRBD2 (6 bases each). The germline V gene encodes CDR1 DFQATT and CDR2 SNEGSKA (reference sequence). V was pared by 4 bases and J by 3 bases, with 9 bases between. The CDR3 contains 12 residues. DNA for the CDR3: TGCAGTGCTACGAGGGGGGAAGAGACCCAGTACTTC. Its protein product is CSATRGEETQYF.